A single sample gave rise to the 23 T cell receptor beta chains below, sequenced in a study of regulatory T cells in long-lasting Graves disease. Arm-PCR of CDR3 regions and iRepertoire HTBI primers were the basis on which TCR beta libraries were built. TCRdb called the multiplex PCR reads again in MiXCR, with one record for every CDR3 protein. The data show about 240,000 distinct CDR3 sequences, around 21% seen once. Time point meaning: newly diagnosed GD, antithyroid drugs for less than 3 months. Construction of the TCR library relied on RNA isolated from PBMCs. The material was peripheral blood mononuclear cells (PBMCs), obtained at new diagnosis, from a patient treated with antithyroid drugs. All receptors derive from a female donor with Graves disease.

The V gene is TRBV11-2, the J gene TRBJ1-1; D ambiguous. This CDR3 is 14 amino acids long. The V end was cut by 4 bases, the J end by 5 bases, with 14 bases between. CDR1 and CDR2 (germline): SGHAT, FQNNGV. CDR3 sequence (DNA): TGTGCCAGCAGCTCGTGGCGGGATAAGACTGAAGCTTTCTTT. Translated: CASSSWRDKTEAFF. Together with reference TRBV11-2 and TRBJ1-1, the CDR3 gives the full variable domain: EAGVAQSPRYKIIEKRQSVAFWCNPISGHATLYWYQQILGQGPKLLIQFQNNGVVDDSQLPKDRFSAERLKGVDSTLKIQPAKLEDSAVYLCASSSWRDKTEAFFGQGTRLTVV.

The CDR3 DNA follows: TGTGCCAGCAGCTTAGATGGGACAGGGGGTGGCTACACCTTC. Its translation is CASSLDGTGGGYTF. The chain couples TRBV7-9 to TRBJ1-2; 11 bases line up with TRBD1. The CDR3 loop spans 14 amino acids. The trim removed 1 base at V and 7 bases at J, leaving 2 bases unmatched. Germline CDR1 and CDR2: SEHNR and FQNEAQ (reference sequence).

This clonotype was detected ten times or more. This CDR3 is CSASQLAGPVEQYF. The CDR3 DNA is TGCAGTGCTAGCCAACTAGCGGGACCCGTCGAGCAGTACTTC. This chain joins TRBV20-1 and TRBJ2-7; 10 positions agree with TRBD2. The CDR3 runs 14 residues. Germline V lookup: CDR1 DFQATT, CDR2 SNEGSKA (reference sequence). The ends lost 3 bases at V and 6 bases at J; junction bases unmatched: 8.

This clonotype was seen at least ten times. The rearrangement links TRBV7-2 to TRBJ2-1, with a possible D match to TRBD1 (5 bases). Germline V gives CDR1 SGHTA, CDR2 FQGNSA. Trimming took 6 bases from V and 6 from J, leaving 18 bases between them. This CDR3 region has 15 residues. The CDR3 DNA is TGTGCCAGCAGTAAGGGAAGGGGTACTGTCAATGAGCAGTTCTTC. Residues: CASSKGRGTVNEQFF.

At least ten counts were recorded for this clonotype. The rearrangement links TRBV12-3 or TRBV12-4 to TRBJ1-2, with D tentatively TRBD1 (6 bases). The V end lost 5 bases, the J end lost 2 bases, and 12 bases lay between the germline ends. This CDR3 has 14 amino acids. CDR3 bases: TGTGCCAGCAGTCGGGGGGCAGGGAACTATGGCTACACCTTC. Protein sequence: CASSRGAGNYGYTF.

On this clonotype itself: This likely stems from a read error, as it lies one base from a far larger clone. The chain combines TRBV2 with TRBJ2-5; 9 nucleotides line up with TRBD1. The J call may be mistaken, given a closer DNA end match to TRBJ2-1. The CDR3 is 13 amino acids. In germline, CDR1 is SNHLY, CDR2 FYNNEI. In DNA form, the CDR3 reads TGTGCCAGCGCTCACAGGGGGCTGGATGAGCAGTTCTTC. It encodes CASAHRGLDEQFF.

This clonotype appeared a few times. This may come from a read error, since a much larger clone is one base off. The J gene is TRBJ2-3, the V gene TRBV3-1, with a possible D match to TRBD2 (5 bases). The V gene lost 6 bases and the J gene lost 0 bases, with 16 bases spanning the gap. The CDR3 totals 16 residues. Germline CDR1 LGHDT, CDR2 YNNKEL (reference sequence). CDR3 coding DNA: TGTGCCAGCAGTAGTGGGATTAGCGTGAGCACAGATACGCAGTATTTT. It codes for CASSSGISVSTDTQYF.

CDR3 DNA: TGTGCCAGTAGTTTACGACTAGCGGGCCTCTCCTACGAGCAGTACTTC. Its translation is CASSLRLAGLSYEQYF. This chain connects TRBV19 to TRBJ2-7, with 10 nucleotides matching TRBD2. Germline-derived CDR1 and CDR2 are LNHDA and SQIVND (reference sequence). Trimming at V came to 5 bases and at J to 0 bases, leaving 7 bases not matched to a gene. This CDR3 region has 16 residues.

The rearrangement joins TRBV20-1 to TRBJ2-7, with D unresolved. The CDR3 runs to 14 residues. Trimming stripped 1 base from V and 6 bases from J, with 16 bases between. Germline V gene lookup returns CDR1 DFQATT and CDR2 SNEGSKA (reference sequence). Here the CDR3 DNA reads TGCAGTGCTAGAGTCCGGGCTACTTCTTCCGAGCAGTACTTC. Its protein product is CSARVRATSSEQYF.

This clonotype was seen repeatedly, ten times or more. V and J are TRBV5-8 and TRBJ2-2, with D hard to call. Trimming stripped 0 bases from V and 6 bases from J, with 12 bases between. The CDR3 covers 15 residues. Germline CDR1 and CDR2: SGHTS and YDEGEE. CDR3 nucleotide sequence: TGTGCCAGCAGCTTGGTTTTAAGTTGGCCCGGGGAGCTGTTTTTT. Protein sequence: CASSLVLSWPGELFF.

At least ten counts were recorded for this clonotype. This sequence joins TRBV11-3 and TRBJ2-7; the D gene is possibly TRBD1 (6 bases). Trimming cost V 5 bases and J 2 bases, with 10 bases left between them. There are 13 residues in the CDR3. Germline V lookup: CDR1 SGHNT, CDR2 YENEEA. This CDR3 reads CASSETGTYEQYF. CDR3 coding DNA: TGTGCCAGCAGCGAAACAGGGACCTACGAGCAGTACTTC.

This clonotype has at least ten counts. A much larger clone lies one base from this, so it may be a read error. This rearrangement joins TRBV10-3 to TRBJ2-1; no clear D gene. CDR1 ENHRY and CDR2 SYGVKD come from the germline V gene. This CDR3 contains 11 residues. The V end was cut by 6 bases, the J end by 2 bases, with 2 bases between. The CDR3 bases are TGTGCCATCAGGGCCTACAATGAGCAGTTCTTC. Its translation: CAIRAYNEQFF.

This clonotype was seen once. This chain's CDR3 is CATGLGANTEAFF. The DNA of the CDR3 is TGTGCCACCGGTCTCGGGGCGAACACTGAAGCTTTCTTT. The rearrangement uses TRBV15 and TRBJ1-1, with D possibly being TRBD1 (5 bases). CDR3 length equals 13 residues. The germline gives CDR1 LNHNV, CDR2 YYDKDF (reference sequence). Trimming left V 8 bases short and J 1 base short, with 11 bases between.

This clonotype appeared many times. V and J are TRBV15 and TRBJ1-2; D remains ambiguous. Germline CDR1 reads LNHNV; CDR2 reads YYDKDF (reference sequence). The CDR3 runs 13 residues. V lost 0 bases and J lost 10, with 12 bases in between. The CDR3 loop reads CATSRDRQNDYTF. Written as DNA, the CDR3 is TGTGCCACCAGCAGAGATCGGCAGAATGACTACACCTTC.

A few counts support this clonotype. The chain combines TRBV7-2 with TRBJ2-1, with 12 bases fitting TRBD2. Per germline, CDR1 SGHTA and CDR2 FQGNSA. The CDR3 is 15 residues long. V lost 5 bases, J lost 8 bases, and 7 bases stayed unmatched. Here the CDR3 reads CASSRLAGGLDEQFF. CDR3 DNA sequence: TGTGCCAGCAGCCGTCTAGCGGGGGGGCTTGATGAGCAGTTCTTC.

Many counts were recorded for this clonotype. The chain uses TRBV20-1 and TRBJ2-1, with D perhaps matching TRBD1 or TRBD2 (5 bases each). V was clipped by 1 base and J by 9 bases, with 13 bases between them. This CDR3 spans 13 amino acids. Germline V CDR1 and CDR2: DFQATT, SNEGSKA (reference sequence). This CDR3 reads CSARGTTRGEQFF. Written as DNA, the CDR3 is TGCAGTGCTAGAGGTACTACGAGGGGTGAGCAGTTCTTC.

This clonotype has at least ten counts. The genes are TRBV9 and TRBJ1-1; 7 bases agree with TRBD1. J gave up 1 base and V 4 bases, and 7 bases lay outside the gene matches. Germline CDR1 SGDLS, CDR2 YYNGEE. This CDR3 has 15 residues. CDR3 amino acids: CASSPGDRANTEAFF. In nucleotides, the CDR3 is TGTGCCAGCAGCCCCGGAGACAGGGCGAACACTGAAGCTTTCTTT.

In this sample, this clonotype turned up a few times. This may be a read error, as it is one base from a much larger clone. DNA of the CDR3: TGCGCCAGCGGCGGCATGGGGGTAAACTCCTACGAGCAGTACTTC. Protein sequence: CASGGMGVNSYEQYF. The rearrangement links TRBV5-1 to TRBJ2-7, with D perhaps given as TRBD1 or TRBD2 (5 bases each). The length of the CDR3 is 15 residues. Germline loops: CDR1 SGHRS, CDR2 YFSETQ. With 7 bases removed from V and 0 bases from J, the gap between germline ends came to 17 bases.

Concerning this clonotype: The junction does not match germline at one end; this may be a read error. The rearrangement links TRBV6-1 to TRBJ2-1; either TRBD1 or TRBD2 may fit D (5 bases each). The CDR3 totals 12 residues. The germline V gene encodes CDR1 MNHNS and CDR2 SASEGT. Here the CDR3 reads CASKDLGDDQFF. The CDR3 DNA is TGTGCCAGCAAGGACTTAGGGGATGATCAGTTCTTC.

V usage is TRBV10-3 and J usage is TRBJ2-3; D possibly corresponds to TRBD1 (5 bases). This CDR3 is 12 amino acids long. The ends were cut back, 11 bases at V and 7 bases at J, with 16 bases in the middle. CDR1 and CDR2 from the germline V gene are ENHRY and SYGVKD. The CDR3 loop is CASQGFSNTQYF. CDR3 bases: TGTGCCTCTCAGGGTTTCTCAAATACGCAGTATTTT.

This clonotype was seen many times. This chain links TRBV5-1 with TRBJ2-3; D is undetermined. The germline V gene has CDR1 SGHRS and CDR2 YFSETQ. Trimming stripped 4 bases from V and 2 bases from J, with 11 bases between. The CDR3 has 14 residues. Written as DNA, the CDR3 is TGCGCCAGCAGCCCTAGACTGATCACAGATACGCAGTATTTT. As protein: CASSPRLITDTQYF. Using reference TRBV5-1 and TRBJ2-3 for the parts outside the CDR3, the full variable domain is KAGVTQTPRYLIKTRGQQVTLSCSPISGHRSVSWYQQTPGQGLQFLFEYFSETQRNKGNFPGRFSGRQFSNSRSEMNVSTLELGDSALYLCASSPRLITDTQYFGPGTRLTVL.

This clonotype occurred many times. This chain joins TRBV6-2 or TRBV6-3 and TRBJ1-5; D perhaps matches TRBD1 (5 bases). Germline loops: CDR1 MNHEY, CDR2 SVGEGT. CDR3 length: 16 residues. Trimming pared 6 bases from V and 1 base from J, leaving 16 bases between. The CDR3 region is CASSPGTVGSNQPQHF. In DNA, the CDR3 is TGTGCCAGCAGCCCCGGGACCGTTGGAAGCAATCAGCCCCAGCATTTT.

This clonotype has ten or more counts. The chain uses TRBV3-1 and TRBJ2-7; D is uncertain. CDR1 LGHDT and CDR2 YNNKEL come from the germline V gene (reference sequence). With 0 bases removed from V and 12 bases from J, the gap between germline ends came to 15 bases. The CDR3 has 13 amino acids. CDR3 amino acids: CASSQEDSGRLYF. The CDR3 nucleotides are TGTGCCAGCAGCCAAGAGGATTCTGGTCGGCTGTACTTC.